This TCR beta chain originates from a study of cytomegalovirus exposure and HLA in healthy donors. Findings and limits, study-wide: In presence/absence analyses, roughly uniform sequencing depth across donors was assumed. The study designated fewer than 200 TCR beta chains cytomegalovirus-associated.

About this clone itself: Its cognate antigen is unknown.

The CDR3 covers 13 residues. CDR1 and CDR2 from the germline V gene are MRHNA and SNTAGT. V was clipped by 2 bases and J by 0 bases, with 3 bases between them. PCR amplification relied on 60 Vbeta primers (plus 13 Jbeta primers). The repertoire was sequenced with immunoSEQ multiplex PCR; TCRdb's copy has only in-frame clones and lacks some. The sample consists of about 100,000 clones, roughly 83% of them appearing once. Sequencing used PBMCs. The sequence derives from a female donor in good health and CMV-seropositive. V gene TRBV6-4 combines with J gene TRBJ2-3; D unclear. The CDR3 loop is CASSDRSTDTQYF. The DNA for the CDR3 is TGTGCCAGCAGTGACCGGAGCACAGATACGCAGTATTTT.